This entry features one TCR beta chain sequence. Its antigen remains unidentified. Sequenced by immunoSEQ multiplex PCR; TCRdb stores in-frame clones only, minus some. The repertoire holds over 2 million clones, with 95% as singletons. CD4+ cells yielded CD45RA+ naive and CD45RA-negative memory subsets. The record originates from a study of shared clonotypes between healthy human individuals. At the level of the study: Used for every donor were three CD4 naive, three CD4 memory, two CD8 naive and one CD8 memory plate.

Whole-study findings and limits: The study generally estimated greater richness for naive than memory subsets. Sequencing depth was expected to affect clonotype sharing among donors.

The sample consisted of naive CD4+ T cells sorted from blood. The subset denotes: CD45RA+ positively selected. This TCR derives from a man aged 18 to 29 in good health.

The CDR3 nucleotides read TGTGCCAGCAGCCCCTCGGGGAATTCACCCCTCCACTTT. Its protein is CASSPSGNSPLHF. V gene TRBV25-1 combines with J gene TRBJ1-6; D not certain. The V end was cut by 6 bases, the J end by 7 bases, with 10 bases between. CDR3 length equals 13 residues. Germline values: CDR1 MGHDK, CDR2 SYGVNS.